This entry describes one TCR beta chain. Its antigen is not known. This sample is drawn from a study of cytomegalovirus exposure and HLA in healthy donors. At the level of the study: Of all 360 or so donors who were genotyped, around 82% belonged to the Caucasian-associated ancestry cluster.

Both 60 Vbeta primers and 13 Jbeta primers went into the PCR. Sequencing used immunoSEQ multiplex PCR; TCRdb keeps in-frame clones, though not all of them. The sample shows a few hundred thousand clones, approximately 80% of them seen only once. Trimming pared 4 bases from V and 3 bases from J, leaving 10 bases between. CDR1 is SGDLS and CDR2 is YYNGEE in the germline V gene. The CDR3 length is 13 residues. Study-level results: Sequencing depth across donors, presence/absence analyses assumed, was roughly uniform. Earlier analysis looked at TCR beta V segments, and most were productive about 87% or about 30% of the time. Donor immune exposure was known only as CMV serostatus.

The specimen was PBMCs. This sequence joins TRBV9 and TRBJ1-2; D unresolved. The clonotype originates from a girl aged 2 to 9 in good health and CMV-seronegative. The CDR3 region is CASSSRTDYGYTF. Written as DNA, the CDR3 is TGTGCCAGCAGCTCAAGGACTGACTATGGCTACACCTTC. Drawing the rest from reference TRBV9 and TRBJ1-2, the complete variable domain is DSGVTQTPKHLITATGQRVTLRCSPRSGDLSVYWYQQSLDQGLQFLIQYYNGEERAKGNILERFSAQQFPDLHSELNLSSLELGDSALYFCASSSRTDYGYTFGSGTRLTVV.